Following are 10 T cell receptor beta chains from one sample sequenced in a study of blood T cell repertoires in COVID-19. Data came from immunoSEQ multiplex PCR; TCRdb stores just in-frame clones and leaves some out. The table has approximately 39,000 clones, over 70% seen once. The sequencing sample was made of peripheral blood. These receptors all stem from a man aged 50-59 years with active or convalescent COVID-19.

The chain employs TRBV12-3 or TRBV12-4 and TRBJ1-5, with TRBD1 identical over 7 bases. The ends lost 2 bases at V and 5 bases at J; junction bases unmatched: 0. The CDR3 runs 13 residues. In nucleotides, the CDR3 is TGTGCCAGCAGTTTAACAGGGGATCAGCCCCAGCATTTT. Protein: CASSLTGDQPQHF.

The rearrangement uses TRBV7-2 and TRBJ2-1; TRBD2 is a possible D gene (6 bases). With 5 bases removed from V and 9 bases from J, the gap between germline ends came to 20 bases. The CDR3 contains 15 residues. CDR1 is SGHTA and CDR2 is FQGNSA in the germline V gene. CDR3 sequence: CASSLVGGTRSEQFF. The CDR3 DNA reads as TGTGCCAGCAGCCTCGTGGGGGGAACTCGAAGTGAGCAGTTCTTC.

This sequence joins TRBV5-1 and TRBJ1-1; D not resolved. The germline V gene encodes CDR1 SGHRS and CDR2 YFSETQ. The CDR3 totals 16 residues. V lost 0 bases to trimming and J lost 5 bases, with 17 bases between them. The CDR3 here is CASSLVRSSGGTEAFF. The DNA for the CDR3 is TGCGCCAGCAGCTTGGTAAGGAGTTCAGGAGGGACTGAAGCTTTCTTT. The complete variable domain, with remaining parts taken from reference TRBV5-1 and TRBJ1-1, reads KAGVTQTPRYLIKTRGQQVTLSCSPISGHRSVSWYQQTPGQGLQFLFEYFSETQRNKGNFPGRFSGRQFSNSRSEMNVSTLELGDSALYLCASSLVRSSGGTEAFFGQGTRLTVV.

The chain carries TRBV4-1 and TRBJ2-4; TRBD1 is a possible D gene (5 bases). The germline V gene encodes CDR1 MGHRA and CDR2 YSYEKL. Trimming took off 2 bases at V and 3 bases at J, with 17 bases between the two ends. The CDR3 runs 17 residues. For the CDR3, the DNA is TGCGCCAGCAGCCAACCCGCATTTAGGGGCAGCAAAAACATTCAGTACTTC. Translating gives CASSQPAFRGSKNIQYF.

V is TRBV10-3 and J is TRBJ2-1; D is possibly TRBD2 (5 bases). The germline gives CDR1 ENHRY, CDR2 SYGVKD. This CDR3 spans 12 amino acids. Trimming stripped 10 bases from V and 4 bases from J, with 11 bases between. CDR3 residues: CATRDWYNEQFF. The CDR3 bases are TGTGCCACCCGGGATTGGTACAATGAGCAGTTCTTC.

The DNA for the CDR3 is TGTGCCAGCAGCTTCTCGGGGTGGGTGTCTGAGCAGTTCTTC. This sequence encodes CASSFSGWVSEQFF. The chain has TRBV7-9 and TRBJ2-1, with D maybe TRBD2 (5 bases). Deletions cut 3 bases from V and 9 bases from J, with 15 bases between. CDR3 length: 14 amino acids. Germline CDR1 reads SEHNR; CDR2 reads FQNEAQ (reference sequence).

This chain links TRBV28 with TRBJ1-6; D is possibly TRBD1 (5 bases). There are 17 residues in the CDR3. V lost 6 bases and J lost 5, with 20 bases in between. Germline V CDR1 and CDR2: MDHEN, SYDVKM. CDR3 sequence (DNA): TGTGCCAGCAGCCTTTTGACAGCCCCTGTTGATAATTCACCCCTCCACTTT. Translation: CASSLLTAPVDNSPLHF.

This clone turned up a few times. This sequence joins TRBV7-9 and TRBJ2-7, with 7 bases identical to TRBD1. Germline lookup yields CDR1 SEHNR and CDR2 FQNEAQ (reference sequence). J gave up 1 base and V 5 bases, and 5 bases lay outside the gene matches. The CDR3 has 14 residues. CDR3 protein: CASSTRDRSYEQYV. In DNA, the CDR3 is TGTGCCAGCAGCACCCGGGACAGATCCTACGAGCAGTACGTC.

The chain carries TRBV10-3 and TRBJ2-2; 10 bases are a match to TRBD2. This CDR3 has 18 residues. Looked up from germline, CDR1 is ENHRY and CDR2 is SYGVKD. V lost 0 bases to trimming and J lost 0 bases; unmatched junction nucleotides: 4. The CDR3 DNA reads as TGTGCCATCAGTGAGTCTAATAGCGGGGGGTCGAACACCGGGGAGCTGTTTTTT. Its translation is CAISESNSGGSNTGELFF.

The chain recombines TRBV7-8 with TRBJ1-2; 8 nucleotides match TRBD1. The CDR3 spans 15 residues. Germline V gives CDR1 SGHVS, CDR2 FQNEAQ. Trimming removed 4 bases from V and 4 bases from J; junction bases left unmatched: 8. This chain's CDR3 is CASSSRPGGPYGYTF. The CDR3 DNA follows: TGTGCCAGCAGCTCCAGACCAGGGGGCCCCTATGGCTACACCTTC.